This T cell receptor (beta chain) was recovered during a study of regulatory T cells in long-lasting Graves disease. This clonotype was detected ten times or more. The CDR3 covers 14 residues. Germline loops: CDR1 MNHEY, CDR2 SMNVEV (reference sequence). The ends lost 3 bases at V and 7 bases at J; junction bases unmatched: 7. Assembly of TCR beta libraries relied on iRepertoire HTBI primers together with Arm-PCR of CDR3 regions. TCRdb processed the multiplex PCR reads anew with MiXCR; each CDR3 protein has one entry. The sample has approximately 490,000 distinct CDR3 sequences; 15% to 20% are singletons. Time point specified: newly diagnosed GD, antithyroid drugs for less than 3 months. The TCR library was made from RNA extracted from PBMCs. These records were also assigned to another study, of T cells in Graves' hyperthyroidism and ophthalmopathy. From that second work: Patients aged 18 to 65 had newly diagnosed hyperthyroidism of under 2 months' duration.

V gene TRBV27 combines with J gene TRBJ2-7; TRBD1 matches 9 bases. The clonotype comes from a man aged 35 to 55 with Graves disease. This sample comprised peripheral blood mononuclear cells (PBMCs), obtained at new diagnosis, from a patient treated with antithyroid drugs. DNA for the CDR3: TGTGCCAGCAGTTTTAACAGGGGGCGCGGAGAGCAGTACTTC. It translates to CASSFNRGRGEQYF.